This TCR beta chain appears in the sequencing data of a study of regulatory T cells in long-lasting Graves disease. Time point noted: newly diagnosed GD, antithyroid drugs for less than 3 months. Extracted PBMC RNA gave rise to the TCR library. Patients met American Thyroid Association criteria for Graves' disease. V shed 3 bases and J shed 2 bases, with 5 bases lying between them. The CDR3 sequence is 13 residues long. CDR1 and CDR2 (germline): PRHDT, FYEKMQ (reference sequence). Building the TCR beta libraries relied on iRepertoire HTBI primers, and CDR3 regions underwent Arm-PCR. Authors' analysis steps: From all samples, identification returned 14 TRBJ and about 63 TRBV segments. TCRdb recomputed calls from the multiplex PCR reads with MiXCR, one row per CDR3 protein. The V and J calls reflect TCRdb's pipeline rather than the authors' work. This table holds approximately 390,000 distinct CDR3 sequences, 16% found once.

The sample holds many counts of this clonotype. These data are also associated with another study on T cells in Graves' hyperthyroidism and ophthalmopathy.

The specimen was peripheral blood mononuclear cells (PBMCs), collected at new diagnosis, from a patient treated with antithyroid drugs. V and J are TRBV13 and TRBJ1-5; unclear D gene. The clonotype comes from a young woman with Graves disease. The CDR3 protein is CASSFSGNQPQHF. As DNA, the CDR3 is TGTGCCAGCAGCTTTTCGGGCAATCAGCCCCAGCATTTT.